This entry features one T cell receptor (beta chain) sequence. This clonotype was counted a few times. There is no known antigen for this receptor. The sample holds no much larger clone one base away, and base qualities are not on file. Library method: 5' RACE. TCRdb names Illumina HiSeq 2000 as the instrument used. A universal primer binding site was added through template switching, and the final cDNA carried a unique molecular identifier so that TCR cDNA molecules could be counted accurately. First-strand cDNA for TCR alpha and beta chains was synthesized from specific primers in the conserved constant-segment region. Each cDNA library was double barcoded, with a SMART-Mk sample barcode plus Illumina barcodes, to control for contamination. TruSeq adapter sequences and Illumina sample barcodes were added in two successive PCR steps. The TCR alpha and beta cDNA libraries were sequenced on the Illumina HiSeq platform using custom primers. In the original analysis: Unique molecular identifiers were extracted from raw reads with MiGEC, and CDR3 positions were determined with MiXCR. For each individual, recombination models were inferred using an EM algorithm with the repgenHMM and IGoR tools. The tcR package in R was used for shared clonotype analysis, with sharing normalized by the product of cloneset sizes. To study raw recombination free of thymic and clonal selection effects, out-of-frame nonproductive sequences were analyzed. Through fastp at Q25 and MiXCR, TCRdb rebuilt clones from the public reads, retaining in-frame beta chains. One record per CDR3 amino acid sequence lists the most common genes and DNA. These V and J calls originate from TCRdb's pipeline instead of the authors' own analysis. Within this sample are 220,000 or so distinct CDR3 sequences, with around 6.6% of them counted one time only. 3% to 4.5% of the sample lies in the top ten.

Trimming costs V 5 bases and J 5 bases, and their ends lie 15 bases apart. The CDR3 holds 15 amino acids from the cysteine to the phenylalanine. Just CDR3 DNA is preserved here, 45 bases in frame from base 1. Reading the germline V gene (reference sequence) gives CDR1 SSHAT and CDR2 FNYEAQ. The sample belongs to a study of identical twins (TCRdb year 2016). Background on the whole study: To test whether fetal clonotypes persist, the study used deep sequencing on TCR alpha and beta repertoires from monozygotic twins, unrelated adults of various ages, and cord blood. To rule out contamination, replicate twin experiments were performed at different times with different library preparation protocols. The paper as a whole reports these results and caveats: Conclusions relied on cross-sectional statistical analysis, since the same donors could not be followed over many years. Abundant cord blood beta clonotypes carried fewer insertions; young adult naive repertoires showed a weaker similar trend, while memory repertoires showed none. The excess sharing between twins in beta out-of-frame sequences was weaker because fewer shared sequences reduced the signal-to-noise ratio. Zero-insertion analyses could be partly confounded by invariant T cells such as MAIT and iNKT, although diverse VJ usage argued against such confounding for most clonotypes. Out-of-frame TCR alpha sequences shared between twins showed an excess of low generation-probability sequences compared with coincidental sharing between unrelated individuals. Recombination models systematically underestimated out-of-frame TCR alpha sharing in monozygotic twins but agreed with sharing between unrelated individuals.

Every donor in the study was a healthy Caucasian. The twin cohort consisted of three pairs of female monozygotic twins, all aged roughly 18 to 29 years. Miltenyi CD45RO+ enrichment and human naive T-cell isolation kits were used to isolate memory (CD45RO+) and naive T cells from PBMC. In addition, the sample was reused for a study of yellow fever vaccine responses in identical twins. As the second publication notes: The T cell response to vaccination in identical twins was reported by the authors to appear partly convergent and partly personalized. Focusing on identical twins, the study followed the T cell clones that responded to the vaccine, and did so with precision.

Material for sequencing was memory (CD45RO+) T cells sorted from blood. This sample's cell subset or site label indicates: CD45RO+ enriched T cells. This chain is built from TRBV7-7 and TRBJ2-2; a tentative D call is TRBD1 (7 bases match). The sequence came from a woman aged 18-29 years in good health. CDR3 sequence: CASSPRSGGTGELFF. The DNA is as follows: TGTGCCAGCAGCCCCCGCTCAGGGGGGACCGGGGAGCTGTTTTTT.